This T cell receptor (beta chain) was observed in a study of blood T cell repertoires in COVID-19. Turning to the study itself: Sites across the United States, Italy and Spain contributed samples from acute and convalescent COVID-19.

Clones were sequenced by immunoSEQ multiplex PCR, and TCRdb holds only the in-frame ones, with some missing. The table records 200,000 to 300,000 clones, about four fifths of them present only once. Germline V gene sequence: CDR1 LGHDT, CDR2 YNNKEL (reference sequence). V shed 1 base and J shed 3 bases, with 12 bases lying between them. The CDR3 length is 16 residues. The receptor was derived from a man in his fifties or sixties with acute or convalescent COVID-19. The chain uses TRBV3-1 (or the pseudogene TRBV3-2) and TRBJ1-4, with D unresolved. Sample: peripheral blood. The CDR3 region is CASSQAVQIPNEKLFF. CDR3 coding DNA: TGTGCCAGCAGCCAAGCAGTGCAGATTCCTAATGAAAAACTGTTTTTT.